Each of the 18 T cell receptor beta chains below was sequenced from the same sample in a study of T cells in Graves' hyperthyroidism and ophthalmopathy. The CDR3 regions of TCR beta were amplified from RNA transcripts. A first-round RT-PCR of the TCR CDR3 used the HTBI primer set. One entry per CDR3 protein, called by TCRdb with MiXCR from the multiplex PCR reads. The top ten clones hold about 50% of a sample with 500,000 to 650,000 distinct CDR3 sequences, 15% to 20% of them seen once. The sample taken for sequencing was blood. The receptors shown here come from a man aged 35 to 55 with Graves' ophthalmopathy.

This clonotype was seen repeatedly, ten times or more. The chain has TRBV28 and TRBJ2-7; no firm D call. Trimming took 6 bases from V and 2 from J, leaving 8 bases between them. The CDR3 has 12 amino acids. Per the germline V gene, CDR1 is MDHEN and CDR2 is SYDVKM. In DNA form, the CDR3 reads TGTGCCAGCAGGCAACGGGCCTACGAGCAGTACTTC. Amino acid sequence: CASRQRAYEQYF.

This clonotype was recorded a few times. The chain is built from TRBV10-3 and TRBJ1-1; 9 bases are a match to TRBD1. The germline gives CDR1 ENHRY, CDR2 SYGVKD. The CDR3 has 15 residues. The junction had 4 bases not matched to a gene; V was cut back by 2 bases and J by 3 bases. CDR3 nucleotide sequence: TGTGCCATCAGTGAGGCCGACAGGGGGGACACTGAAGCTTTCTTT. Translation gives CAISEADRGDTEAFF.

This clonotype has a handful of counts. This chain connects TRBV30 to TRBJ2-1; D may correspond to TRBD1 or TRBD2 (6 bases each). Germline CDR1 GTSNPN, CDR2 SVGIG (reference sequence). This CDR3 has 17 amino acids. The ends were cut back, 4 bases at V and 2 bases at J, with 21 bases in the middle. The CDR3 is CAWTGWGERGTYNEQFF. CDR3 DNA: TGTGCCTGGACTGGATGGGGGGAGAGGGGGACCTACAATGAGCAGTTCTTC.

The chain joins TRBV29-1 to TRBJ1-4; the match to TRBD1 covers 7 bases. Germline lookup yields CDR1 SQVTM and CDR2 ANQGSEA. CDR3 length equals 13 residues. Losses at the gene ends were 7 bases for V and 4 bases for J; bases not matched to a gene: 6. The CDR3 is CSAGDRVNEKLFF. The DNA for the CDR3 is TGCAGCGCCGGCGACAGGGTTAATGAAAAACTGTTTTTT.

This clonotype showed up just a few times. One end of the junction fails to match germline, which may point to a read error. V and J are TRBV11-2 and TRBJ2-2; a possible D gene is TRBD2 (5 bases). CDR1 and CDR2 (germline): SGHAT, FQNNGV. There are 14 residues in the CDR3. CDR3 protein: CASSLALASGELFF. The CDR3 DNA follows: TGTGCCAGCAGCTTAGCCCTCGCTTCCGGGGAGCTATTTTTT.

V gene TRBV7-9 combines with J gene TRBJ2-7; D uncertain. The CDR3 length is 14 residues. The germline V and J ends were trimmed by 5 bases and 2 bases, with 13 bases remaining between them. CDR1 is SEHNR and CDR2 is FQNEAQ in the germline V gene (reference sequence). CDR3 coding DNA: TGTGCCAGCAGCCCTATTGAGAATCCCTACGAGCAGTACTTC. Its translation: CASSPIENPYEQYF. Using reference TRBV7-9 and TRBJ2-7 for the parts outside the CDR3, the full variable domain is DTGVSQNPRHKITKRGQNVTFRCDPISEHNRLYWYRQTLGQGPEFLTYFQNEAQLEKSRLLSDRFSAERPKGSFSTLEIQRTEQGDSAMYLCASSPIENPYEQYFGPGTRLTVT.

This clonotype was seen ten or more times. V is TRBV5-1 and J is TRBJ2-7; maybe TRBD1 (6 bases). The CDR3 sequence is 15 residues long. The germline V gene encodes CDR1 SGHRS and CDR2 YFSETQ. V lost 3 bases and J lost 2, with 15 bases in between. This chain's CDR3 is CASSWRQARPYEQYF. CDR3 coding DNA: TGCGCCAGCAGCTGGCGACAGGCCCGCCCCTACGAGCAGTACTTC.

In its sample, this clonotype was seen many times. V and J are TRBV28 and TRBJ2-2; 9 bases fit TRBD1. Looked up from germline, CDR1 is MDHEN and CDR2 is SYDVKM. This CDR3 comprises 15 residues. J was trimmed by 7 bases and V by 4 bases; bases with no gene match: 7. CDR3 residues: CASSSSDRGGGELFF. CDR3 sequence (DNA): TGTGCCAGCAGTTCCTCGGACAGGGGAGGCGGGGAGCTGTTTTTT.

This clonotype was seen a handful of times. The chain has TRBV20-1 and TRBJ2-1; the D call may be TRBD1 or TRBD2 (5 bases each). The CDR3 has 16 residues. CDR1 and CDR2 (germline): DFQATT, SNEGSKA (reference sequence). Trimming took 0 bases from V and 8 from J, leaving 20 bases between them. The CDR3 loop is CSARDRWGSRFHEQFF. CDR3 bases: TGCAGTGCTAGAGATCGCTGGGGGAGCCGGTTCCATGAGCAGTTCTTC.

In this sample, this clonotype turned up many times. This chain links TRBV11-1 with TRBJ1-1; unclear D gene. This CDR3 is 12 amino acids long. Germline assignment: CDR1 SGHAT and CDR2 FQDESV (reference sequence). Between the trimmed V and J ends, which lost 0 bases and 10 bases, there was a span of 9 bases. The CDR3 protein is CASSLAGSGAFF. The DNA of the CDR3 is TGTGCCAGCAGCTTAGCAGGGAGCGGAGCTTTCTTT.

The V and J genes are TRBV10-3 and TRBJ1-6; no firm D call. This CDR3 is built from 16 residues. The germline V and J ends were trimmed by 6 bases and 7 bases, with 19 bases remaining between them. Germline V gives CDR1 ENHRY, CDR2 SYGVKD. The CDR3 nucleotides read TGTGCCATCAGCCTCGGGAGGGATTCAAGGAATTCACCCCTCCACTTT. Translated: CAISLGRDSRNSPLHF.

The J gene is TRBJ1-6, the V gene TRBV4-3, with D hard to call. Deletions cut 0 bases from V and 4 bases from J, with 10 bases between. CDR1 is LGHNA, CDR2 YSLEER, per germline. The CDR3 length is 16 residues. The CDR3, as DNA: TGCGCCAGCAGCCAAGATTCGGTTGTATATAATTCACCCCTCCACTTT. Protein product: CASSQDSVVYNSPLHF.

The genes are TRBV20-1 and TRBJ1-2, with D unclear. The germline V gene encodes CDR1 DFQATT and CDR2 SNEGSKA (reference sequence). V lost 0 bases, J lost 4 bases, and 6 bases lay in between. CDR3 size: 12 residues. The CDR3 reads CSARDPGYGYTF. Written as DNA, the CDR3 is TGCAGTGCTAGAGATCCGGGCTATGGCTACACCTTC.

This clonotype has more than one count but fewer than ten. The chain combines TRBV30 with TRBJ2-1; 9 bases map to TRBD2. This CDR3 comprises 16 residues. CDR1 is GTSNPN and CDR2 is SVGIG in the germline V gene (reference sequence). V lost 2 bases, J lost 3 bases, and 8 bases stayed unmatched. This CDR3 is CAWSSALAGDYNEQFF. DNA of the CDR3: TGTGCCTGGAGTTCGGCGTTAGCGGGAGACTACAATGAGCAGTTCTTC.

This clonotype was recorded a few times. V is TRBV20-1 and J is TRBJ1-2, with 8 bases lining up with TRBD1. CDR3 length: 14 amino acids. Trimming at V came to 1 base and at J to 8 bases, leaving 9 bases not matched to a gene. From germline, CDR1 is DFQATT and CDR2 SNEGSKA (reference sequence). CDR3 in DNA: TGCAGTGCTAGAGGAGGGAGACAGGGGCAAGGCTACACCTTC. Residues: CSARGGRQGQGYTF.

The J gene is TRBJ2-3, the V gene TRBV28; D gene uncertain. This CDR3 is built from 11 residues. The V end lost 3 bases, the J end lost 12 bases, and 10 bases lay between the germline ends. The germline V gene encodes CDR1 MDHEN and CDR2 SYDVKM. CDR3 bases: TGTGCCAGCAGTTTCTCCCGCAGACAGTATTTT. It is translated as CASSFSRRQYF.

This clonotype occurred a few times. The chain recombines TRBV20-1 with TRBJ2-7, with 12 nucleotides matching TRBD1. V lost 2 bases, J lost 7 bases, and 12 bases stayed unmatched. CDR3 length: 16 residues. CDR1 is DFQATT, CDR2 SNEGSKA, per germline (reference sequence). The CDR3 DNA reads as TGCAGTGCTAGAATCGGGGACAGGGGGCGGTCGGGGGAGCAGTACTTC. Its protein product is CSARIGDRGRSGEQYF.

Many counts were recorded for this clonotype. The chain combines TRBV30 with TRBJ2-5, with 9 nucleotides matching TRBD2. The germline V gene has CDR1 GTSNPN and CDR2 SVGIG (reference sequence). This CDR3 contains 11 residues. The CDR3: CAEGLAETQYF. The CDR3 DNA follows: TGTGCGGAAGGACTAGCGGAGACCCAGTACTTC.